These 7 T cell receptor beta chains were sequenced from one sample in a study of CD8+ T cells in alopecia areata. Extracted from the samples, RNA was reverse transcribed into cDNA to serve as the sequencing template. The protocol was immunoSEQ multiplex PCR, while the TCRdb copy is restricted to in-frame clones and leaves out a portion. The repertoire has about 190,000 clones, roughly 50% of them found once; the top ten carry roughly 12%. Treatment defined: oral pan-JAK inhibitor, 5-10 mg twice daily. Sequences were derived from CD8+ T cells sorted from blood, sampled at week 24, from a patient treated with tofacitinib. The receptors shown here come from a human donor with alopecia areata.

CDR3 bases: TGTGCCAGCAGCCAGGTCCCAGGGAGCGGCTACACCTTC. Translating it yields CASSQVPGSGYTF. The rearrangement joins TRBV14 to TRBJ1-2; tentative D call: TRBD1 (5 bases). The ends were cut back, 3 bases at V and 8 bases at J, with 13 bases in the middle. The CDR3 length is 13 residues. Germline V gene lookup returns CDR1 SGHDN and CDR2 FVKESK. The variable domain in full, with the rest retrieved from reference TRBV14 and TRBJ1-2, is EAGVTQFPSHSVIEKGQTVTLRCDPISGHDNLYWYRRVMGKEIKFLLHFVKESKQDESGMPNNRFLAERTGGTYSTLKVQPAELEDSGVYFCASSQVPGSGYTFGSGTRLTVV.

The chain links TRBV11-2 to TRBJ2-1; D is unresolved. The CDR3 spans 15 residues. The germline CDR1 and CDR2 sequences are SGHAT and FQNNGV. V lost 5 bases and J 0 bases, leaving 11 bases between the germline ends. The CDR3 loop is CASSPGYTSYNEQFF. The CDR3 DNA reads as TGTGCCAGCAGCCCTGGGTATACCTCCTACAATGAGCAGTTCTTC.

This chain uses TRBV5-1 with TRBJ2-7, with 9 bases aligning to TRBD1. The V segment lost 6 bases and the J segment 3 bases; nucleotides outside the gene matches: 19. CDR1 is SGHRS and CDR2 is YFSETQ in the germline V gene. The CDR3 has 18 amino acids. The chain's CDR3 is CASTDETGGLIQGYEQYF. The DNA of the CDR3 is TGCGCCAGCACCGATGAAACAGGGGGCCTTATCCAAGGCTACGAGCAGTACTTC. The variable domain in full, completed from reference TRBV5-1 and TRBJ2-7, reads KAGVTQTPRYLIKTRGQQVTLSCSPISGHRSVSWYQQTPGQGLQFLFEYFSETQRNKGNFPGRFSGRQFSNSRSEMNVSTLELGDSALYLCASTDETGGLIQGYEQYFGPGTRLTVT.

This sequence joins TRBV4-2 and TRBJ1-2; 7 bases map to TRBD1. The junction had 3 bases not matched to a gene; V was cut back by 7 bases and J by 4 bases. The germline V gene encodes CDR1 LGHNA and CDR2 YNFKEQ. This CDR3 is built from 12 residues. Here the CDR3 reads CASNTGVYGYTF. CDR3 in DNA: TGTGCCAGCAACACAGGGGTCTATGGCTACACCTTC.

This clone appeared once. The rearrangement joins TRBV13 to TRBJ2-3, with TRBD2 as a possible D gene (7 bases). The CDR3 totals 14 residues. Germline V gene data show CDR1 as PRHDT and CDR2 as FYEKMQ (reference sequence). Between the trimmed V and J ends, which lost 5 bases and 2 bases, there was a span of 11 bases. The CDR3 region has the DNA TGTGCCAGCAGCCCGGGGGGCGTCACAGATACGCAGTATTTT. Its protein product is CASSPGGVTDTQYF.

The gene calls are TRBV27 and TRBJ2-5; 10 bases fit TRBD1. Losses at the gene ends were 7 bases for V and 3 bases for J; bases not matched to a gene: 5. This CDR3 has 14 residues. Germline assignment: CDR1 MNHEY and CDR2 SMNVEV (reference sequence). The CDR3 reads CASMGQGFKETQYF. The CDR3, as DNA: TGTGCCAGCATGGGACAGGGGTTTAAAGAGACCCAGTACTTC.

The genes are TRBV6-1 and TRBJ2-1; TRBD2 matches at 8 bases. The CDR3 length is 15 residues. V was pared by 7 bases and J by 7 bases, with 12 bases of the junction left unmatched. Germline V gives CDR1 MNHNS, CDR2 SASEGT. The CDR3 here is CASNKERGPGNEQFF. CDR3 in DNA: TGTGCCAGCAATAAGGAGCGGGGGCCTGGTAATGAGCAGTTCTTC.